This T cell receptor beta chain was profiled in a study of T cells in localized non-small cell lung cancer. Study outcomes and limitations: Uninvolved adjacent lung showed peak T cell clonality, exceeding tumor. An association was observed between higher blood T cell density and longer overall survival.

The CDR3 has 13 amino acids. Germline V gene lookup returns CDR1 SGHRS and CDR2 YFSETQ. V shed 3 bases and J shed 4 bases, with 9 bases lying between them. A note on this clone: The antigen is not known.

Sequencing used immunoSEQ multiplex PCR; TCRdb keeps in-frame clones, though not all of them. The data show approximately 83,000 clones, roughly 93% seen once. The chain carries TRBV5-1 and TRBJ2-3; D ambiguous. The source of this sequence is a woman aged 40-70 years with stage II squamous cell lung carcinoma. The sequencing used PBMCs, collected before any cancer treatment. The CDR3 here is CASSSALADTQYF. CDR3 nucleotides: TGCGCCAGCAGCTCCGCCCTCGCAGATACGCAGTATTTT.